The 3 T cell receptor beta chains presented below share a single source sample, sequenced in a study of blood T cell repertoires in COVID-19. TCRdb's table, derived via immunoSEQ multiplex PCR, lists solely in-frame clones and lacks some. The table shows around 180,000 clones, with 85% to 90% occurring only once. The sample comprised peripheral blood. These receptors came from a woman in her thirties with active or convalescent COVID-19.

The rearrangement joins TRBV28 to TRBJ2-5, with D possibly matching TRBD2 (6 bases). This CDR3 has 16 amino acids. The ends were cut back, 4 bases at V and 2 bases at J, with 17 bases in the middle. Looked up from germline, CDR1 is MDHEN and CDR2 is SYDVKM. CDR3 sequence (DNA): TGTGCCAGCAGTTCTTCCCCCTCTGCGGGGCAAGAGACCCAGTACTTC. Translation gives CASSSSPSAGQETQYF.

As regards this clone: At one boundary the junction diverges from the germline segment, which might be a read error. The chain recombines TRBV7-7 with TRBJ2-1; TRBD2 aligns across 10 bases. CDR3 length equals 16 residues. CDR1 is SSHAT, CDR2 FNYEAQ, per germline (reference sequence). The CDR3 here is CASSLAPSGGNNEQFF. CDR3 nucleotides: TGTGCTAGCAGCTTAGCGCCTAGCGGGGGAAACAATGAGCAGTTCTTC. The full variable domain, with the rest looked up from reference TRBV7-7 and TRBJ2-1, is GAGVSQSPRYKVTKRGQDVTLRCDPISSHATLYWYQQALGQGPEFLTYFNYEAQPDKSGLPSDRFSAERPEGSISTLTIQRTEQRDSAMYRCASSLAPSGGNNEQFFGPGTRLTVL.

The V and J genes are TRBV11-3 and TRBJ2-2, with D tentatively TRBD2 (7 bases). Looked up from germline, CDR1 is SGHNT and CDR2 is YENEEA. The CDR3 is made up of 13 amino acids. Deletions cut 7 bases from V and 5 bases from J, with 11 bases between. The CDR3 bases are TGTGCCAGCAAGGGAGGGGGGACCGGGGAGCTGTTTTTT. It translates to CASKGGGTGELFF.